These 14 T cell receptor beta chains came from one sample sequenced in a study of shared clonotypes between healthy human individuals. Profiled with immunoSEQ multiplex PCR; TCRdb holds only in-frame clones, not every one. The table lists 150,000 to 200,000 clones, 80% to 95% of them singletons. Sequencing used naive CD4+ T cells sorted from blood. Subset noted: CD45RA+ positively selected. These TCRs come from a woman in her 30s in good health.

The J gene is TRBJ1-5, the V gene TRBV12-1. TRBV12-1 is a recognized pseudogene. The length of the CDR3 is 13 residues. The CDR3: CASSFLSGQPQHF. CDR3 sequence (DNA): TGTGCCAGCAGCTTCCTCAGCGGCCAGCCCCAGCATTTT.

The CDR3 protein is CASSPGPGSEQFF. The CDR3 DNA is TGCGCCAGCAGCCCAGGGCCGGGAAGTGAGCAGTTCTTC. The V call is TRBV4-1, the J call TRBJ2-1; tentatively, D is TRBD1 or TRBD2 (5 bases each). CDR3 length equals 13 residues. Germline-derived CDR1 and CDR2 are MGHRA and YSYEKL. Trimming pared 4 bases from V and 9 bases from J, leaving 13 bases between.

The J gene is TRBJ1-2, the V gene TRBV19; TRBD1 matches 8 bases. Germline V lookup: CDR1 LNHDA, CDR2 SQIVND (reference sequence). The CDR3 sequence is 17 residues long. The V gene end was trimmed by 4 bases and the J gene end by 4 bases; junction bases not matched to a gene: 14. CDR3 region: CASSKDGSGGSSYGYTF. As DNA, the CDR3 is TGTGCCAGTAGTAAGGACGGCTCAGGGGGCAGTAGCTATGGCTACACCTTC.

This chain links TRBV9 with TRBJ2-7; TRBD2 matches 10 bases. The germline V gene encodes CDR1 SGDLS and CDR2 YYNGEE. Trimming at V came to 3 bases and at J to 0 bases, leaving 3 bases not matched to a gene. There are 15 residues in the CDR3. The CDR3 DNA follows: TGTGCCAGCAGCGGGACTAGCGGAGGCTCCTACGAGCAGTACTTC. It yields the protein CASSGTSGGSYEQYF.

The chain has TRBV7-2 and TRBJ2-7, with TRBD2 identical over 12 bases. Germline CDR1 SGHTA, CDR2 FQGNSA. V dropped 5 bases and J dropped 7; count of bases not matched to a gene: 3. This CDR3 is 13 amino acids long. The CDR3 DNA sequence: TGTGCCAGCAGCCGGACTAGCGGGAATGAGCAGTACTTC. Its protein is CASSRTSGNEQYF.

This sequence joins TRBV28 and TRBJ2-7; 11 nucleotides agree with TRBD2. The CDR3 covers 13 residues. CDR1 is MDHEN and CDR2 is SYDVKM in the germline V gene. Trimming cost V 5 bases and J 5 bases; bases outside gene matches: 2. The CDR3 DNA is TGTGCCAGCAGTCCGACTAGCGGGAACGAGCAGTACTTC. It specifies CASSPTSGNEQYF.

This clone was detected only a few times. This chain uses TRBV28 with TRBJ2-7; TRBD1 agrees at 9 bases. Germline V gives CDR1 MDHEN, CDR2 SYDVKM. This CDR3 has 13 amino acids. The V segment lost 5 bases and the J segment 3 bases; nucleotides outside the gene matches: 2. The chain's CDR3 is CASSPGQGYEQYF. The CDR3 region has the DNA TGTGCCAGCAGTCCGGGACAGGGCTACGAGCAGTACTTC. Variable domain in full (rest from reference TRBV28 and TRBJ2-7): DVKVTQSSRYLVKRTGEKVFLECVQDMDHENMFWYRQDPGLGLRLIYFSYDVKMKEKGDIPEGYSVSREKKERFSLILESASTNQTSMYLCASSPGQGYEQYFGPGTRLTVT.

The chain couples TRBV14 to TRBJ2-6; 10 bases match TRBD1. CDR3 length: 18 amino acids. V shed 4 bases, J shed 2 bases, and the junction held 8 bases outside the gene matches. The germline V gene encodes CDR1 SGHDN and CDR2 FVKESK. Here the CDR3 DNA reads TGTGCCAGCAGCCGCAAAAGACAGGGGGCGACTGGGGCCAACGTCCTGACTTTC. It is translated as CASSRKRQGATGANVLTF.

CDR3 region: CASSSGFSYEQYF. CDR3 in DNA: TGTGCCAGCAGTTCAGGATTCTCCTACGAGCAGTACTTC. The V call is TRBV27, the J call TRBJ2-5; D gene ambiguous. The J call may be incorrect, as the DNA end agrees better with TRBJ2-7. In germline, CDR1 is MNHEY, CDR2 SMNVEV (reference sequence). This CDR3 has 13 amino acids.

V gene TRBV2 combines with J gene TRBJ2-3; D unclear. The CDR3 contains 16 residues. Germline assignment: CDR1 SNHLY and CDR2 FYNNEI. The V end was cut by 6 bases, the J end by 2 bases, with 18 bases between. The CDR3 reads CASSARGPSNTDTQYF. The CDR3 DNA sequence: TGTGCCAGCAGCGCAAGAGGACCGTCCAACACAGATACGCAGTATTTT.

The chain's CDR3 is CASSLGGTGVDEQYF. CDR3 DNA: TGTGCCAGCAGTTTAGGTGGGACAGGGGTGGACGAGCAGTACTTC. This chain connects TRBV28 to TRBJ2-7; 10 bases line up with TRBD1. This CDR3 is 15 amino acids long. J was trimmed by 5 bases and V by 2 bases; bases with no gene match: 6. Germline V CDR1 and CDR2: MDHEN, SYDVKM.

The chain recombines TRBV11-2 with TRBJ2-5, with 7 positions matching TRBD1. CDR3 length: 14 amino acids. The trim removed 4 bases at V and 4 bases at J, leaving 6 bases unmatched. Germline V CDR1 and CDR2: SGHAT, FQNNGV. The CDR3 sequence: CASSSGGVRETQYF. DNA for the CDR3: TGTGCCAGCAGCTCAGGGGGTGTTAGAGAGACCCAGTACTTC.

In its sample, this clone was seen a few times. The chain uses TRBV29-1 and TRBJ1-1; D remains ambiguous. V was cut by 4 bases and J by 0 bases, with 6 bases left in between. The CDR3 consists of 12 residues. CDR1 is SQVTM and CDR2 is ANQGSEA in the germline V gene. The CDR3 loop is CSVGLMNTEAFF. The DNA for the CDR3 is TGCAGCGTTGGGCTCATGAACACTGAAGCTTTCTTT.

The chain uses TRBV29-1 and TRBJ2-3; the D gene is possibly TRBD2 (6 bases). V lost 5 bases and J 2 bases, leaving 11 bases between the germline ends. The CDR3 extends over 13 amino acids. The germline V gene encodes CDR1 SQVTM and CDR2 ANQGSEA. CDR3 protein: CSVRRDFTDTQYF. CDR3 DNA: TGCAGCGTTCGGAGGGACTTCACAGATACGCAGTATTTT.